The 18 T cell receptor beta chains below were found in one sample sequenced in a study of Ad26.COV2.S vaccination and SARS-CoV-2 variants. TCRdb's table, derived via immunoSEQ multiplex PCR, lists solely in-frame clones and lacks some. The sample consists of about 350,000 clones, approximately 86% of them appearing once. Treatment denoted: around 19 received Ad26.COV2.S at low or high dose, single or two shots; about 5 received placebo; per-sample allocation not given. Day 63 after the first vaccine or placebo injection was the time point for sampling. Sequencing used peripheral blood, obtained in a trial of Ad26.COV2.S vaccine versus placebo. These receptors originate from a person aged 18 to 65 who received the Ad26.COV2.S COVID-19 vaccine or a placebo.

The V gene is TRBV19, the J gene TRBJ1-2, with TRBD1 as a possible D gene (6 bases). Germline V gene sequence: CDR1 LNHDA, CDR2 SQIVND (reference sequence). There are 14 residues in the CDR3. The ends were cut back, 6 bases at V and 7 bases at J, with 18 bases in the middle. CDR3 protein: CASRAGHLGAGYTF. As DNA, the CDR3 is TGTGCCAGTAGGGCGGGACACCTTGGGGCTGGCTACACCTTC.

This clone was found once. The chain has TRBV27 and TRBJ1-1; 7 bases are shared with TRBD1. Germline V CDR1 and CDR2: MNHEY, SMNVEV (reference sequence). V shed 3 bases and J 1 base; nucleotides not matched to a gene: 8. The CDR3 runs 16 residues. This CDR3 is CASSFNRDSENTEAFF. DNA for the CDR3: TGTGCCAGCAGTTTTAACCGGGACAGTGAGAACACTGAAGCTTTCTTT.

V and J are TRBV20-1 and TRBJ2-3; D is ambiguous. The CDR3 runs to 13 residues. Germline assignment: CDR1 DFQATT and CDR2 SNEGSKA (reference sequence). Trimming pared 3 bases from V and 6 bases from J, leaving 13 bases between. The DNA for the CDR3 is TGCAGTGCTAGTACGCAACGTAGGGATACGCAGTATTTT. Protein product: CSASTQRRDTQYF.

This chain links TRBV10-3 with TRBJ1-2; 7 positions agree with TRBD1. V dropped 7 bases and J dropped 3; count of bases not matched to a gene: 8. Germline loops: CDR1 ENHRY, CDR2 SYGVKD. The CDR3 totals 14 residues. This CDR3 is CAINTGEWHYGYTF. In nucleotides, the CDR3 is TGTGCCATCAACACAGGGGAATGGCACTATGGCTACACCTTC.

This clone was detected a few times. The chain uses TRBV30 and TRBJ2-7; tentatively, D is TRBD2 (5 bases). The CDR3 is made up of 14 amino acids. Looked up from germline, CDR1 is GTSNPN and CDR2 is SVGIG (reference sequence). As DNA, the CDR3 is TGTGCTGCTCGGCGTGGAGGCGGAACCTACGAGCAGTACTTC. This gives the protein CAARRGGGTYEQYF.

The rearrangement joins TRBV4-1 to TRBJ2-5, with D perhaps given as TRBD1 or TRBD2 (5 bases each). Germline loops: CDR1 MGHRA, CDR2 YSYEKL. There are 16 residues in the CDR3. Trimming stripped 3 bases from V and 5 bases from J, with 19 bases between. CDR3: CASSHPLRGPRETQYF. The CDR3 region has the DNA TGCGCCAGCAGCCACCCCCTCCGGGGCCCCCGGGAGACCCAGTACTTC.

V usage is TRBV4-3 and J usage is TRBJ2-7, with no clear D. Looked up from germline, CDR1 is LGHNA and CDR2 is YSLEER. V lost 0 bases and J lost 6, with 12 bases in between. This CDR3 region has 14 residues. This chain's CDR3 is CASSQEVRLSEQYF. CDR3 nucleotide sequence: TGCGCCAGCAGCCAAGAAGTTAGACTCAGCGAGCAGTACTTC.

This clone was seen only once. V usage is TRBV4-3 and J usage is TRBJ1-5; D perhaps matches TRBD1 (6 bases). Germline CDR1 and CDR2: LGHNA and YSLEER. V was shortened by 0 bases and J by 7 bases, with 13 bases between the two germline ends. There are 15 residues in the CDR3. CDR3 in amino acids: CASSQEGAEGQPQHF. DNA of the CDR3: TGCGCCAGCAGCCAAGAGGGGGCTGAGGGGCAGCCCCAGCATTTT.

The chain joins TRBV7-2 to TRBJ2-7, with D tentatively TRBD1 (6 bases). This CDR3 has 13 residues. Germline loops: CDR1 SGHTA, CDR2 FQGNSA. Trimming cost V 3 bases and J 9 bases, with 15 bases left between them. The CDR3 spells CASSLVLGAAQYF. In DNA, the CDR3 is TGTGCCAGCAGCTTGGTGTTGGGGGCCGCGCAGTACTTC.

The chain joins TRBV5-6 to TRBJ2-1, with 9 bases identical to TRBD2. This CDR3 is 16 amino acids long. Trimming removed 1 base from V and 2 bases from J; junction bases left unmatched: 4. The germline V gene encodes CDR1 SGHDT and CDR2 YYEEEE. The CDR3 nucleotides read TGTGCCAGCAGCTTGCAGACTAGCGGACCCTACAATGAGCAGTTCTTC. Protein sequence: CASSLQTSGPYNEQFF.

The chain is built from TRBV3-1 (or the pseudogene TRBV3-2) and TRBJ1-3; maybe TRBD1 (6 bases). Germline V CDR1 and CDR2: LGHDT, YNNKEL (reference sequence). V was pared by 3 bases and J by 0 bases, with 15 bases between. The CDR3 consists of 17 residues. The CDR3 coding sequence is TGTGCCAGCAGCCAGCAGGGGTCCAGACTCTCTGGAAACACCATATATTTT. Amino acid sequence: CASSQQGSRLSGNTIYF.

This sequence joins TRBV7-9 and TRBJ1-2; TRBD1 aligns across 11 bases. Germline-derived CDR1 and CDR2 are SEHNR and FQNEAQ (reference sequence). With 4 bases clipped from V and 2 bases from J, the junction kept 12 bases outside the gene matches. This CDR3 comprises 18 residues. The CDR3 DNA reads TGTGCCAGCAGCTCCTACCGGGACAGGGGGAATGCCAACTATGGCTACACCTTC. Translated, it gives CASSSYRDRGNANYGYTF.

The rearrangement uses TRBV5-6 and TRBJ1-1; D is ambiguous. From germline, CDR1 is SGHDT and CDR2 YYEEEE. The CDR3 has 14 residues. V was shortened by 4 bases and J by 0 bases, with 10 bases between the two germline ends. The CDR3 DNA is TGTGCCAGCAGCCCGGAACAGCTGAACACTGAAGCTTTCTTT. It is translated as CASSPEQLNTEAFF.

The J gene is TRBJ2-2, the V gene TRBV4-1; 14 bases are a match to TRBD2. CDR1 and CDR2 from the germline V gene are MGHRA and YSYEKL. The length of the CDR3 is 18 residues. V was clipped by 4 bases and J by 6 bases; unmatched bases: 10. CDR3 DNA: TGCGCCAGCAGCCCACGCGGACTAGCGGGAGGATGGGCCGGGGAGCTGTTTTTT. Its protein product is CASSPRGLAGGWAGELFF.

In its sample, this clone was seen a few times. The chain has TRBV5-6 and TRBJ1-6; 8 bases are a match to TRBD1. The trim removed 0 bases at V and 14 bases at J, leaving 7 bases unmatched. This CDR3 spans 14 amino acids. CDR1 and CDR2 (germline): SGHDT, YYEEEE. CDR3 in amino acids: CASSLGTGNLALHF. The CDR3, as DNA: TGTGCCAGCAGCTTGGGGACAGGGAATTTAGCCCTCCACTTT. The full variable domain, its missing parts supplied by reference TRBV5-6 and TRBJ1-6, is DAGVTQSPTHLIKTRGQQVTLRCSPKSGHDTVSWYQQALGQGPQFIFQYYEEEERQRGNFPDRFSGHQFPNYSSELNVNALLLGDSALYLCASSLGTGNLALHFGNGTRLTVT.

This clone came up a few times. The J gene is TRBJ2-1, the V gene TRBV2, with 14 positions matching TRBD2. The CDR3 runs 15 residues. The germline V gene has CDR1 SNHLY and CDR2 FYNNEI. V lost 6 bases, J lost 6 bases, and 4 bases stayed unmatched. The CDR3 region is CASRAGTSGSNEQFF. The CDR3 coding sequence is TGTGCCAGCAGGGCCGGGACTAGCGGGAGCAATGAGCAGTTCTTC.

The rearrangement uses TRBV7-2 and TRBJ1-6; TRBD1 aligns across 10 bases. Trimming at V came to 1 base and at J to 9 bases, leaving 3 bases not matched to a gene. The CDR3 runs to 15 residues. CDR1 and CDR2 from the germline V gene are SGHTA and FQGNSA. CDR3 bases: TGTGCCAGCAGCTTAGGGGACAGGGGACGTTCACCCCTCCACTTT. Its translation: CASSLGDRGRSPLHF.

The chain recombines TRBV19 with TRBJ1-5; D might be TRBD1 (6 bases). The germline V gene has CDR1 LNHDA and CDR2 SQIVND (reference sequence). Trimming pared 1 base from V and 2 bases from J, leaving 15 bases between. There are 17 residues in the CDR3. CDR3 loop: CASSIGQDIRGNQPQHF. The CDR3 DNA is TGTGCCAGTAGTATAGGACAGGACATTAGAGGCAATCAGCCCCAGCATTTT.